The 5 T cell receptor beta chains presented below share a single source sample, sequenced in a study of control samples from healthy donors and cancer patients. Profiling relied on immunoSEQ multiplex PCR, and the TCRdb table lists in-frame clones only, not all of them. The sample has roughly 74,000 clones; 85% to 95% are singletons. Sequenced sample: blood. The source of these receptors is a woman aged 18-29 years in good health.

This clone showed up just once. This rearrangement joins TRBV21-1 to TRBJ1-2; the table assigns TRBD1, which was not confirmed against the DNA. TRBV21-1 is termed a pseudogene. The CDR3 loop spans 17 amino acids. CDR3 in DNA: TGTGCCAGCAGCAAAGTATCCCCCTCGGGACAGACCTATGGCTACACCTTC. It specifies CASSKVSPSGQTYGYTF.

The V gene is TRBV28, the J gene TRBJ2-2; 9 bases agree with TRBD1. There are 15 residues in the CDR3. Germline V gives CDR1 MDHEN, CDR2 SYDVKM. V was clipped by 6 bases and J by 7 bases; unmatched bases: 9. CDR3 nucleotides: TGTGCCAGCAGCACCGGGACAGGGCATATCGGGGAGCTGTTTTTT. This encodes CASSTGTGHIGELFF.

The chain couples TRBV24-1 to TRBJ1-5, with TRBD1 as a possible D gene (5 bases). The V end was cut by 3 bases, the J end by 4 bases, with 15 bases between. Germline V lookup: CDR1 KGHDR, CDR2 SFDVKD. The CDR3 loop spans 16 amino acids. CDR3 sequence reads: CATSDKYAGGNQPQHF. The CDR3 DNA follows: TGTGCCACCAGTGATAAGTACGCGGGGGGGAATCAGCCCCAGCATTTT.

As DNA, the CDR3 is TGTGCCAGCAGCCAGGGTGACAGGGGGTCGGAGACCCAGTACTTC. Protein sequence: CASSQGDRGSETQYF. V and J are TRBV3-1 (or the pseudogene TRBV3-2) and TRBJ2-5; TRBD1 aligns across 9 bases. Trimming took 3 bases from V and 5 from J; bases not matched to a gene: 7. The CDR3 consists of 15 residues. CDR1 LGHDT and CDR2 YNNKEL come from the germline V gene (reference sequence).

V usage is TRBV28 and J usage is TRBJ2-7; D unresolved. CDR1 is MDHEN and CDR2 is SYDVKM in the germline V gene. V gave up 2 bases and J gave up 5 bases, with 16 bases separating them. The CDR3 covers 15 residues. The CDR3 nucleotides are TGTGCCAGCAGTTTAGGGCAGGTTGGCCTCCACGAGCAGTACTTC. As protein: CASSLGQVGLHEQYF. Combining the CDR3 with reference TRBV28 and TRBJ2-7 gives the whole variable domain DVKVTQSSRYLVKRTGEKVFLECVQDMDHENMFWYRQDPGLGLRLIYFSYDVKMKEKGDIPEGYSVSREKKERFSLILESASTNQTSMYLCASSLGQVGLHEQYFGPGTRLTVT.